This T cell receptor beta chain was sequenced during a study of PD-1 blockade in classical Hodgkin lymphoma. Study results and caveats: Similar baseline diversity was found in complete responders and newly diagnosed patients. No one has yet defined what causes the repertoire differences, which may be disease activity or prior therapy.

Clones were read by immunoSEQ multiplex PCR, and TCRdb kept only the in-frame ones, dropping some. The sample yields tens of thousands of clones, around 81% seen once. The germline V gene has CDR1 LNHDA and CDR2 SQIVND (reference sequence). V was cut by 3 bases and J by 5 bases, with 13 bases left in between. This CDR3 spans 14 amino acids. Points on this clone: What it binds is not known. Other nucleotide sequences from this sample produce the same CDR3.

Patients all relapsed after autologous stem cell transplantation, and there was variation in brentuximab vedotin exposure. V gene TRBV19 combines with J gene TRBJ1-1; D is unresolved. The source is a human donor with classical Hodgkin lymphoma. Here the sequenced sample was peripheral blood mononuclear cells (PBMCs), taken before the second cycle of nivolumab. CDR3 nucleotides: TGTGCCAGTAGTATTAAGGCCCTGGGAACTGAAGCTTTCTTT. Translated: CASSIKALGTEAFF.